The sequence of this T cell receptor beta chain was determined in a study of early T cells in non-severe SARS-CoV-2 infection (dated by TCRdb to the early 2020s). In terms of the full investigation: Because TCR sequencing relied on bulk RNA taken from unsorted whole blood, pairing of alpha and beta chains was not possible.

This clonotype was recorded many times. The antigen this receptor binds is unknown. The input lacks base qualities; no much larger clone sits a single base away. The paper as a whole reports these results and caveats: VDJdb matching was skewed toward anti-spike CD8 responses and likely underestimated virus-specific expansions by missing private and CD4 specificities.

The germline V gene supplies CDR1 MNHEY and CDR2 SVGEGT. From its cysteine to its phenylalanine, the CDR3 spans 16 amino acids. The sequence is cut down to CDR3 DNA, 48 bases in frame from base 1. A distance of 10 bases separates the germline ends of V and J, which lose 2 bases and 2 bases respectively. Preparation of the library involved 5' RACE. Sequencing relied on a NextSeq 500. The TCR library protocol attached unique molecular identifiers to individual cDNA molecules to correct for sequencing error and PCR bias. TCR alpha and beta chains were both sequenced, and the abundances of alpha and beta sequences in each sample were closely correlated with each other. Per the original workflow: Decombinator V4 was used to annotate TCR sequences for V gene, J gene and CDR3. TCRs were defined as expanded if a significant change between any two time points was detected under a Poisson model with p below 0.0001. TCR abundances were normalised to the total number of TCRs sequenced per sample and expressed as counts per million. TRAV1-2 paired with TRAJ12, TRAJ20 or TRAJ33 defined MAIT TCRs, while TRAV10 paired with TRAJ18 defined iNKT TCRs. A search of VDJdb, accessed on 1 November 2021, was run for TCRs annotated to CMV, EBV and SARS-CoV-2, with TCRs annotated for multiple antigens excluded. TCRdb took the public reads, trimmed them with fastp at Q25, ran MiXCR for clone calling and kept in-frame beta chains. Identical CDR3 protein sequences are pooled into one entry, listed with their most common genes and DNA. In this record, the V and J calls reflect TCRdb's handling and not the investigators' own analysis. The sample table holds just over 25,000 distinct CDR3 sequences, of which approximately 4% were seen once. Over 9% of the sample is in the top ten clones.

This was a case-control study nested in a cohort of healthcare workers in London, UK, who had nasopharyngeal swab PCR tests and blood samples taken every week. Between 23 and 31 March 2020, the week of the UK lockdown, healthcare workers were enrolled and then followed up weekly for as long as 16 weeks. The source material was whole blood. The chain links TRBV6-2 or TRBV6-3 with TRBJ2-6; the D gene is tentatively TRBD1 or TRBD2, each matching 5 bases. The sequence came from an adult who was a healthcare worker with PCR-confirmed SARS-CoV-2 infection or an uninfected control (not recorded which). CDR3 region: CASSYIGATGANVLTF. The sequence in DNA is TGTGCCAGCAGTTACATCGGGGCCACTGGGGCCAACGTCCTGACTTTC.